This paragraph reports one T cell receptor (beta chain). Its antigen is unknown. Base quality data are lacking; no much larger clone is found one base away. V loses 6 bases, J loses 7 bases, and the germline ends lie 12 bases apart. CDR1 and CDR2, looked up from the germline V gene, are MDHEN and SYDVKM. The CDR3, from cysteine to phenylalanine, totals 13 residues. Only the CDR3 part of the read is kept: 39 bases, read in frame from the first base. Donors were healthy HIV-negative adults with no recently reported acute infections or vaccinations. Every donor was a Caucasian adult living in Nashville, Tennessee, USA. CD4+ T cells were enriched by magnetic negative selection; naive cells were then positively selected on CD45RA, and the negative fraction formed the memory subset. After blood collection by leukapheresis, PBMCs were isolated using Ficoll-Histopaque density gradient centrifugation and then cryopreserved in the vapor phase of liquid nitrogen. Analytical flow cytometry was used to check the purity and quantity of every magnetically sorted T cell population. From each sorted fraction, genomic DNA was isolated and quantified by UV absorbance on a Nanodrop 2000c.

These data originate in a study of shared clonotypes between healthy human individuals (dated by TCRdb to 2018 to 2020). For the wider study: Three men and two women, aged 18 to 49 years, made up the cohort. To estimate repertoire size and how much clonotypes are shared between individuals, the study performed deep sequencing of blood TCR repertoires from roughly five healthy adults. Per donor, leukapheresis produced somewhere between about 0.8 and 9 billion PBMCs. For each donor, CD4 naive and CD4 memory were each given three plates, CD8 naive was given two plates, and CD8 memory was given one plate. To increase sequencing depth and limit assay-specific biases, TCR repertoire library preparation and sequencing were carried out by different laboratories using diverse techniques.

Using the deep immunoSEQ assay, TCR CDR3 regions were amplified from genomic DNA by multiplex PCR. Extracted genomic DNA from each cell subset was distributed evenly across all wells of several immunoSEQ 96-well plates, and each plate was treated as a replicate. For sorted subsets, 150 to 250 ng of genomic DNA, equivalent to roughly 33,000 T cell genomes, went into each replicate PCR. Purified libraries were measured with a Qubit 3.0 fluorometer, size-checked on a Bioanalyzer 2100, and measured again with the KAPA Library Quantification kit. A separate single-read 150-cycle Illumina NextSeq 550 flow cell was used to sequence each immunoSEQ 96-well plate. The original methods were these. Because the immunoSEQ output included only junctional sequences and no quality scores, the filtering could not be the same as the filtering used for full-length reads. Sequences were annotated with PyIR, a Python wrapper for IgBLAST v1.9, and V/J genes and CDR3 were assigned using IMGT germline references. Reads were filtered out if the reads had weak V/J assignments (E-value above 1e-6), no CDR3, stop codons, out-of-frame junctions, or ambiguous translated residues. V3J clonotypes were defined as sequences sharing the same inferred V gene, J gene, and CDR3 amino acid sequence. To compute the percentage overlap between repertoires, the number of shared unique clonotypes was divided by the size of the smaller repertoire. RTK rarefaction, the Chao1 estimator, and Recon v2.1 estimates of unobserved clonotypes were used to assess repertoire richness. Generation probabilities were computed with OLGA for all TCRbeta clonotypes obtained by the gDNA method from several donors. The table comes from immuneACCESS by way of TCRdb, which keeps in-frame sequences with V and J called. Part of the clones is missing from these tables; in studies checked, under half for an unresolved V gene and the rest for unknown reasons. That table supplies the V and J calls and clone size; D and trimming were determined from the DNA. The sample records about 1.5 million clones, 95% to 99% of which are singletons. The ten largest clones take up around 0.45% of the sample.

Overall results and qualifications from the work: Incomplete sequencing was indicated by rarefaction of sorted-subset datasets, despite the large sequencing depth. Sampling was restricted to blood, and TCR repertoires in tissues likely differ from the TCR repertoires found in blood. Approximately 5% of naive CD4, around 4% of naive CD8, approximately 2.2% of memory CD4, and 0.35% to 0.5% of memory CD8 clonotypes were shared across several donors. Higher generation probabilities were observed for clonotypes shared by all four sorted-subset donors than for non-shared clonotypes. Pairwise subsampling indicated that sequencing depth was expected to affect the degree of clonotype sharing among donors. Larger estimated clonotype richness was generally found for naive subsets than for memory subsets. Because the study included a small number of donors, the genetic and exposure-history diversity represented was limited.

The sequence derives from a young man in good health. The V and J genes are TRBV28 and TRBJ2-2; the D element could tentatively be TRBD1 or TRBD2, as 6 bases agree for each. Sequencing was carried out using naive CD4+ T cells sorted from blood. This specimen's cell subset or site label, interpreted: CD45RA+ positively selected. This receptor carries the CDR3 CASRGGYVGELFF. At the DNA level, the sequence is TGTGCCAGCAGGGGGGGCTATGTCGGGGAGCTGTTTTTT.